This entry is about one TCR beta chain. Its antigen is as yet unknown. This specimen includes other DNA sequences encoding the same CDR3. Adults of Caucasian background living in Nashville, Tennessee made up all donors. This sample is part of a study of shared clonotypes between healthy human individuals. Study-wide results and limits: Clonotypes which were not shared had lower generation probabilities than clonotypes that all four donors shared. A limitation of the genetic and exposure-history diversity represented arose from few donors.

Sequencing was performed with immunoSEQ multiplex PCR; in TCRdb, only in-frame clones are kept and a portion is missing. The sample shows over a million clones, about four fifths of them seen only once. Trimming stripped 6 bases from V and 3 bases from J, with 11 bases between. The CDR3 length is 14 residues. The germline gives CDR1 MNHNY, CDR2 SVGAGI (reference sequence). Sample: memory CD4+ T cells from PBMCs. Documented subset: CD45RA-negative fraction. The chain joins TRBV6-6 to TRBJ2-2; D call uncertain. The TCR comes from a man aged 18 to 30 in good health. Some clones in this sample may be carry-over from other donors' samples. CDR3 region: CASSPDLYTGELFF. The CDR3 DNA follows: TGTGCCAGCAGCCCGGACCTATACACCGGGGAGCTGTTTTTT.